This T cell receptor beta chain derives from a study of blood T cell repertoires in COVID-19. On the study more broadly: PBMCs, B-cell-depleted T cells, or T cells were the source of the cDNA or gDNA that made up the material.

Germline assignment: CDR1 SGHDT and CDR2 YYEEEE. The trim removed 4 bases at V and 4 bases at J, leaving 9 bases unmatched. This CDR3 has 16 amino acids. This clone was picked up a small number of times. Authors' analysis steps: Estimated nucleated cell counts came from reference gene primer amplification. Using immunoSEQ multiplex PCR, the repertoire was profiled, and TCRdb retains in-frame clones only, with some absent. V and J calls and clone size follow that table, whereas D and trimming were derived from the DNA. The data contain approximately 300,000 clones, 75% to 90% of them seen just once; the ten biggest clones take up roughly 6%.

The rearrangement links TRBV5-6 to TRBJ2-1; 9 nucleotides match TRBD2. The sequence came from a woman aged 50 to 65 with COVID-19, enrolled during active disease. Sequencing was carried out using peripheral blood. In nucleotides, the CDR3 is TGTGCCAGCAGCCCTAGGCGGACTAGCGATTACAATGAGCAGTTCTTC. Protein product: CASSPRRTSDYNEQFF.